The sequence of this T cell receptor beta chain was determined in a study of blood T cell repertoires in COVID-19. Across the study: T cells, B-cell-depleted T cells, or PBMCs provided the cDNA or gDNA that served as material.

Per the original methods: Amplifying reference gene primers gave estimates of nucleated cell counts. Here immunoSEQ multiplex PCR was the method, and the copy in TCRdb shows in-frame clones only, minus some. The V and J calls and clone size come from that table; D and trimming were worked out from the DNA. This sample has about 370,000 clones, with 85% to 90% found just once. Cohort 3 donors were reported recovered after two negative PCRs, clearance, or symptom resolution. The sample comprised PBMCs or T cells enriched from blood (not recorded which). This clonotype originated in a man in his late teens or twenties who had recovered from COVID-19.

The CDR3 nucleotides read TGTGCCATCCCAGACCGAGGGAGCACTGAAGCTTTCTTT. Its protein is CAIPDRGSTEAFF. The J gene is TRBJ1-1, the V gene TRBV5-8; D ambiguous. The CDR3 is 13 amino acids. Germline CDR1 SGHTS, CDR2 YDEGEE. Trimming removed 9 bases from V and 4 bases from J, with 16 bases in between.